The sequence of this TCR beta chain was determined in a study of blood T cells in healthy people across ages. General study points: Using unsorted PBMCs precluded a conclusive naive versus antigen-experienced comparison.

Concerning this clonotype itself: Its antigen is not known.

Next came a second PCR, run for roughly 6 to 11 cycles, which used a sample-barcoded 5' primer along with a J-beta primer mix. TCRdb reprocessed the 5' RACE reads via MiXCR and lists one record per CDR3 protein. The table shows a few hundred thousand distinct CDR3 sequences, with about 27% occurring only once. The length of the CDR3 is 14 residues. Trimming cost V 6 bases and J 8 bases, with 16 bases left between them. The same data also contributed to another study, on T cells of mothers and their children. This second study says: Every mother produced more than 9 million TCR beta CDR3 reads, whereas every child provided several million.

This clonotype was sampled from a boy aged 2 to 10 in good health. The chain couples TRBV12-3 or TRBV12-4 to TRBJ1-4; no clear D gene. The sequenced sample consisted of blood. The chain's CDR3 is CASRLGELGEKLFF. CDR3 DNA sequence: TGTGCCAGCAGACTCGGGGAGTTAGGAGAAAAACTGTTTTTT.